A selection of T cell receptor beta chains follows, all from one sample in a study of identical twins. TCRdb ran MiXCR on the 5' RACE reads and lists one entry per CDR3 protein. The sample contains around 490,000 distinct CDR3 sequences, over 11% of which appear only once. The same sample was also studied in work on yellow fever vaccine responses in identical twins.

The sequenced sample consisted of CD4+ T cells sorted from blood. Receptors were obtained from a woman in her late teens or twenties in good health. The CDR3 runs from the conserved cysteine through the conserved F or W. D genes are given only for firm matches. Where a row states a size, it is once, few, many or the class of an expanded clone; other rows omit it.

j_gene,v_gene,abundance,d_gene,CDR3nt,CDR3aa
TRBJ2-1,TRBV10-2,many,TRBD2,TGCGCCAGCAGCGGGGTTCTAGCGGGAGGCCACAATGAGCAGTTCTTC,CASSGVLAGGHNEQFF
TRBJ2-7,TRBV2,.,TRBD1,TGTGCCAGCAGTAGGGACAGGGGCTTGGAGCAGTACTTC,CASSRDRGLEQYF
TRBJ2-3,TRBV6-4,many,.,TGTGCCAGCAGTGAAGGTAGCACAGATACGCAGTATTTT,CASSEGSTDTQYF
TRBJ2-3,TRBV7-8,.,TRBD2,TGTGCCAGCAGCATAAGACTAGCGGGATATCTAGATACGCAGTATTTT,CASSIRLAGYLDTQYF
TRBJ2-1,TRBV11-3,few,TRBD2,TGTGCCAGCAGCTTAGAGCGGACTAGAGGTGAGCAGTTCTTC,CASSLERTRGEQFF
TRBJ2-7,TRBV28,few,.,TGTGCCAGCAGTTCCATTATCAGGATTAACTACGAGCAGTACTTC,CASSSIIRINYEQYF
TRBJ1-2,TRBV20-1,few,.,TGCAGTGCTACCCCAGGGTCTGGCTACACCTTC,CSATPGSGYTF
TRBJ1-6,TRBV2,.,.,TGTGCCAGCAGGGACACCCTGGGCGCTCTCCACTTT,CASRDTLGALHF
TRBJ2-7,TRBV28,.,.,TGTGCCAGCACCCAACCGCAGGGTTCCCACGAGCAGTACTTC,CASTQPQGSHEQYF
TRBJ2-1,TRBV2,.,TRBD1,TGTGCCAGCAGTGACCTACAGGGGTCTCTAGGGAATGAGCAGTTCTTC,CASSDLQGSLGNEQFF
TRBJ2-3,TRBV29-1,.,.,TGCAGCGTTGACGTAGCTACAGATACGCAGTATTTT,CSVDVATDTQYF